These 14 T cell receptor beta chains came from one sample sequenced in a study of identical twins. TCRdb reprocessed the 5' RACE reads with MiXCR, giving one entry per CDR3 protein. The sample holds hundreds of thousands of distinct CDR3 sequences, roughly 18% seen once. The sample was also linked to a second study, of T cells expressing NK-cell markers.

Material: PBMCs. Every receptor here comes from a woman under 30 in good health.

The chain recombines TRBV5-1 with TRBJ2-2, with 10 positions matching TRBD2. Germline CDR1 SGHRS, CDR2 YFSETQ. With V trimmed by 7 bases and J by 1 base, 13 bases remained unmatched. The CDR3 spans 18 residues. CDR3 DNA: TGCGCCAGCCAACCTCGAGACAGCGGGGGGGTGAACACCGGGGAGCTGTTTTTT. It encodes CASQPRDSGGVNTGELFF.

This clonotype was found many times. The chain carries TRBV5-1 and TRBJ2-3, with 16 bases matching TRBD2. The V gene's germline CDR1 is SGHRS and CDR2 YFSETQ. The CDR3 extends over 17 amino acids. The V segment lost 4 bases and the J segment 0 bases; nucleotides outside the gene matches: 2. The CDR3 DNA follows: TGCGCCAGCAGCCCGGGACTAGCGGGGGGGAGCACAGATACGCAGTATTTT. Translation gives CASSPGLAGGSTDTQYF.

This clonotype appeared many times. V and J are TRBV29-1 and TRBJ2-1, with a weak D call TRBD2 (5 bases). Germline values: CDR1 SQVTM, CDR2 ANQGSEA. CDR3 size: 16 residues. V was pared by 4 bases and J by 6 bases, with 22 bases between. The CDR3 region is CSVVGRPTEVGNEQFF. The CDR3 bases are TGCAGCGTTGTTGGGCGCCCCACGGAGGTGGGCAATGAGCAGTTCTTC.

Details on this clonotype: One base away lies a much larger clone, so this may be a sequencing read error. The chain links TRBV28 to TRBJ2-1; 10 positions agree with TRBD2. V trimming: 5 bases; J trimming: 0 bases; junction bases outside the gene matches: 4. The germline CDR1 and CDR2 sequences are MDHEN and SYDVKM. CDR3 length: 16 amino acids. The CDR3 nucleotides are TGTGCCAGCAGTGGGACTAGCGCGAGCTCCTACAATGAGCAGTTCTTC. Translated: CASSGTSASSYNEQFF.

The rearrangement uses TRBV6-1 and TRBJ1-2; D might be TRBD1 (6 bases). Per the germline V gene, CDR1 is MNHNS and CDR2 is SASEGT. V gave up 8 bases and J gave up 1 base, with 17 bases separating them. This CDR3 region has 15 residues. The CDR3 reads CASPPDSGINYGYTF. The CDR3 DNA sequence: TGTGCCAGCCCACCGGACAGCGGGATTAACTATGGCTACACCTTC.

This clonotype was picked up a small number of times. The chain is built from TRBV5-6 and TRBJ2-5; no firm D call. Trimming removed 0 bases at V and 4 bases at J, with 10 bases between. From germline, CDR1 is SGHDT and CDR2 YYEEEE. CDR3 length: 14 amino acids. This CDR3 reads CASSLGPDAETQYF. In DNA, the CDR3 is TGTGCCAGCAGCTTGGGGCCAGATGCAGAGACCCAGTACTTC.

This clonotype showed up just a few times. The V call is TRBV12-3 or TRBV12-4, the J call TRBJ2-7; D remains unclear. V dropped 4 bases and J dropped 6 bases, with 13 bases sitting between them. The length of the CDR3 is 13 residues. CDR3 nucleotides: TGTGCCAGCAGTTCCCGGACGGTCAGCGAGCAGTACTTC. Protein product: CASSSRTVSEQYF.

V and J are TRBV29-1 and TRBJ2-2; no clear D. CDR3 length equals 12 residues. CDR1 SQVTM and CDR2 ANQGSEA come from the germline V gene. V dropped 4 bases and J dropped 6 bases, with 9 bases sitting between them. The DNA for the CDR3 is TGCAGCGTTGTCATAAGAGCCGGGGAGCTGTTTTTT. Translation gives CSVVIRAGELFF.

This clonotype was detected ten times or more. The chain joins TRBV15 to TRBJ1-2, with D uncertain. Germline CDR1 and CDR2: LNHNV and YYDKDF (reference sequence). Trimming removed 3 bases at V and 11 bases at J, with 16 bases between. The CDR3 has 13 residues. CDR3 DNA: TGTGCCACCAGCAGGAACACGGGAACGTCTTACACCTTC. Translation: CATSRNTGTSYTF.

The sample holds many counts of this clonotype. The J gene is TRBJ2-3, the V gene TRBV12-3 or TRBV12-4; the D is unclear. V was cut by 2 bases and J by 6 bases, with 12 bases left in between. This CDR3 spans 14 amino acids. This chain's CDR3 is CASSLTPRSDTQYF. The CDR3 DNA follows: TGTGCCAGCAGTTTAACCCCGCGATCGGATACGCAGTATTTT.

The rearrangement joins TRBV2 to TRBJ1-5; D not certain. Trimming removed 3 bases at V and 7 bases at J, with 19 bases between. This CDR3 is built from 16 residues. CDR1 is SNHLY and CDR2 is FYNNEI in the germline V gene. DNA for the CDR3: TGTGCCAGCAGTGAGGGGAGGGTGTTGTCCAGGCAGCCCCAGCATTTT. It translates to CASSEGRVLSRQPQHF.

This clonotype has a count of ten or more. The germline gene is not matched at one end of the junction; a read error may be the cause. DNA of the CDR3: TGTGCCAGCAGTTTAGAAAGATACGAGCAGTACTTC. Amino acids: CASSLERYEQYF. This chain joins TRBV5-1 and TRBJ2-7; D gene uncertain. CDR1 SGHRS and CDR2 YFSETQ come from the germline V gene. The CDR3 contains 12 residues.

The rearrangement links TRBV12-5 to TRBJ2-1; the match to TRBD2 covers 10 bases. The CDR3 totals 15 residues. The junction had 9 bases not matched to a gene; V was cut back by 1 base and J by 12 bases. The germline CDR1 and CDR2 sequences are LGHNT and FRNRAP. CDR3 sequence reads: CASGLGLAGASGQFF. Written as DNA, the CDR3 is TGTGCTAGTGGTTTGGGACTAGCGGGCGCATCGGGGCAGTTCTTC.

This clonotype was counted a few times. This rearrangement joins TRBV5-6 to TRBJ2-7, with D hard to call. V was pared by 4 bases and J by 3 bases, with 14 bases between. The germline V gene has CDR1 SGHDT and CDR2 YYEEEE. The CDR3 totals 14 residues. CDR3 in amino acids: CASSRPTARYEQYF. DNA for the CDR3: TGTGCCAGCAGCCGCCCAACAGCCCGCTACGAGCAGTACTTC.